This entry lists 4 T cell receptor beta chains sequenced from one sample in a study of T cells in Graves' hyperthyroidism and ophthalmopathy. Using RNA transcripts as the source, TCR beta CDR3 regions were amplified. HTBI primers were employed in a first-round RT-PCR of the TCR CDR3. TCRdb reprocessed the multiplex PCR reads via MiXCR and lists one record per CDR3 protein. The sample yields under 350,000 distinct CDR3 sequences, around 20% seen once. The specimen sequenced was blood. The receptors originated from a woman aged 45 to 65 with Graves' hyperthyroidism.

The chain joins TRBV10-3 to TRBJ2-7, with unresolved D. The V gene's germline CDR1 is ENHRY and CDR2 SYGVKD. This CDR3 is built from 12 residues. Trimming cost V 0 bases and J 4 bases, with 4 bases left between them. The CDR3 region is CAISESMYEQYF. The CDR3 coding sequence is TGTGCCATCAGTGAGTCGATGTACGAGCAGTACTTC.

This clonotype was observed at least ten times. The V call is TRBV10-3, the J call TRBJ2-1; TRBD1 matches 8 bases. V was clipped by 4 bases and J by 0 bases; unmatched bases: 5. Germline lookup yields CDR1 ENHRY and CDR2 SYGVKD. This CDR3 has 16 residues. Written as DNA, the CDR3 is TGTGCCATCAGTGGGGGACAGGACAGCTCCTACAATGAGCAGTTCTTC. Translated: CAISGGQDSSYNEQFF.

The genes are TRBV11-3 and TRBJ2-7; 7 bases align to TRBD2. V was clipped by 4 bases and J by 6 bases; unmatched bases: 9. Germline V gene sequence: CDR1 SGHNT, CDR2 YENEEA. The length of the CDR3 is 14 residues. CDR3 amino acids: CASSSIGGDREQYF. The CDR3 bases are TGTGCCAGCAGCTCCATTGGGGGGGATCGCGAGCAGTACTTC.

This clonotype was found many times. The chain is built from TRBV7-2 and TRBJ1-1; D possibly corresponds to TRBD1 (6 bases). CDR3 length equals 16 residues. V was cut by 2 bases and J by 0 bases, with 13 bases left in between. Per the germline V gene, CDR1 is SGHTA and CDR2 is FQGNSA. The CDR3 region has the DNA TGTGCCAGCAGCTTACAGGGGACTCAATTGAACACTGAAGCTTTCTTT. It yields the protein CASSLQGTQLNTEAFF.